This T cell receptor beta chain was recorded in a study of post-analysis software for immune sequencing data. Findings and limits, study-wide: When patients were compared with controls, 4 or 5 TRBV segments were more frequent, TRBV5-6, TRBV5-1 and TRBV20-1 among them.

cDNA libraries for TCR beta contained unique molecular identifiers. The authors obtained 500,000 or so cDNA molecules from about 0.94 to 9.7 million T cells. MiXCR, run by TCRdb on the PCR reads, gives a single entry per CDR3 protein. The sample shows a few hundred thousand distinct CDR3 sequences, approximately 31% of them seen only once. With respect to this clonotype: Its target is unknown.

Trimming took off 3 bases at V and 2 bases at J, with 12 bases between the two ends. CDR3 length: 14 residues. Per germline, CDR1 SGHRS and CDR2 YFSETQ. The sequence came from a girl under 18 with multiple sclerosis. The V call is TRBV5-1, the J call TRBJ2-7; unclear D gene. The sequenced sample consisted of blood. CDR3 in DNA: TGCGCCAGCAGCTCGAAAATCGGAACCTACGAGCAGTACTTC. Its protein product is CASSSKIGTYEQYF.